These 17 T cell receptor beta chains were all obtained from the same sample, sequenced in a study of CD8+CD57+ T cells in acquired aplastic anemia (dated by TCRdb to 2016 to 2019). The patients picked for sequencing were ones in whom flow cytometry had shown an expansion of CD8+CD57+ cells. TCRdb lists the instrument as Illumina HiSeq 2000. Genomic DNA served as template for TCR beta VDJ combination and CDR3 sequence profiling. The public reads were reanalyzed by TCRdb: fastp trimming at Q25, MiXCR alignment, in-frame beta chains only. Each entry is one CDR3 protein sequence, shown with its most common DNA and genes. The sample data list hundreds of thousands of distinct CDR3 sequences, and roughly 50% of these were observed just once. About 20% of the sample goes to the ten largest clones. The material sequenced was sorted CD4+, CD8+, or CD8+CD57+ T cells (not recorded which) from PBMCs. These TCRs come from a human donor with aplastic anemia.

This clonotype was counted at least ten times. The chain links TRBV5-1 to TRBJ1-6; D may be TRBD1 (5 bases). Germline lookup yields CDR1 SGHRS and CDR2 YFSETQ. V was pared by 6 bases and J by 0 bases, with 13 bases between. The CDR3 covers 16 residues. CDR3 sequence (DNA): TGCGCCAGCACCACAGGAATGAGCTCCTATAATTCACCCCTCCACTTT. Translation: CASTTGMSSYNSPLHF.

V usage is TRBV10-2 and J usage is TRBJ2-7; the D call may be TRBD1 or TRBD2 (6 bases each). The CDR3 sequence is 15 residues long. Germline V gives CDR1 WSHSY, CDR2 SAAADI. The V and J ends lost 0 bases and 4 bases respectively, with 13 bases between them. CDR3 loop: CASSESRGEWYEQYF. The DNA of the CDR3 is TGCGCCAGCAGTGAGTCGAGGGGGGAATGGTACGAGCAGTACTTC.

The rearrangement joins TRBV7-9 to TRBJ1-2, with 9 bases matching TRBD1. The CDR3 sequence is 15 residues long. Germline CDR1 and CDR2: SEHNR and FQNEAQ (reference sequence). The V and J ends lost 4 bases and 4 bases, in that order; junction bases with no gene match: 7. This CDR3 is CASSYRGTGSYGYTF. CDR3 DNA: TGTGCCAGCAGCTACCGGGGGACAGGGAGCTATGGCTACACCTTC.

The sample holds many counts of this clonotype. J is TRBJ1-3 and V is TRBV12-3 or TRBV12-4; D ambiguous. CDR3 length: 16 residues. The germline V and J ends were trimmed by 6 bases and 3 bases, with 18 bases remaining between them. The CDR3 sequence is CASSWGLGRGGNTIYF. The CDR3 DNA follows: TGTGCCAGCAGCTGGGGTCTCGGCCGAGGTGGAAACACCATATATTTT.

V and J are TRBV20-1 and TRBJ2-3, with D possibly matching TRBD2 (5 bases). V was pared by 6 bases and J by 0 bases, with 16 bases between. This CDR3 is built from 15 residues. From germline, CDR1 is DFQATT and CDR2 SNEGSKA (reference sequence). The CDR3 sequence: CSASLSGASTDTQYF. The CDR3 region has the DNA TGCAGTGCCTCGCTGAGCGGCGCCAGCACAGATACGCAGTATTTT.

This sequence joins TRBV20-1 and TRBJ2-1; D not certain. Germline V lookup: CDR1 DFQATT, CDR2 SNEGSKA (reference sequence). Trimming cost V 0 bases and J 3 bases, with 12 bases left between them. The CDR3 consists of 15 residues. The CDR3 loop reads CSARDVLQGYNEQFF. The CDR3 DNA sequence: TGCAGTGCTAGAGATGTCCTCCAAGGCTACAATGAGCAGTTCTTC.

CDR3 in amino acids: CASSSRTSPLSEQFF. CDR3 sequence (DNA): TGTGCCAGCAGCTCCCGGACTAGCCCCCTCTCAGAGCAGTTCTTC. The chain recombines TRBV2 with TRBJ2-1, with 8 bases fitting TRBD2. This CDR3 is 15 amino acids long. After removal of 6 bases from V and 10 bases from J, the junction contained 14 bases not matched to a gene. Germline CDR1 is SNHLY and CDR2 is FYNNEI.

The chain is built from TRBV10-2 and TRBJ1-1; 9 bases are a match to TRBD1. Germline loops: CDR1 WSHSY, CDR2 SAAADI. J lost 4 bases, V lost 7 bases, and 7 bases had no gene match. The CDR3 extends over 14 amino acids. The CDR3 sequence is CASKERQGGTEAFF. CDR3 coding DNA: TGCGCCAGCAAGGAACGACAGGGGGGCACTGAAGCTTTCTTT.

The rearrangement links TRBV12-3 or TRBV12-4 to TRBJ2-7; TRBD1 is a possible D gene (6 bases). CDR3 length equals 13 residues. Trimming took 5 bases from V and 6 from J, leaving 14 bases between them. The CDR3 DNA is TGTGCCAGCAGTGCCACAGGGTTCCGCGAGCAGTACTTC. This gives the protein CASSATGFREQYF.

This clonotype was seen ten or more times. The V gene is TRBV7-2, the J gene TRBJ1-5; D is ambiguous. Trimming pared 1 base from V and 3 bases from J, leaving 16 bases between. This CDR3 comprises 17 residues. CDR1 is SGHTA and CDR2 is FQGNSA in the germline V gene. Here the CDR3 reads CASSLEVVSPPNQPQHF. The DNA of the CDR3 is TGTGCCAGCAGCTTAGAGGTAGTGTCCCCGCCCAATCAGCCCCAGCATTTT.

This chain joins TRBV24-1 and TRBJ1-2; D is perhaps TRBD1 (6 bases). This CDR3 is built from 13 residues. Germline CDR1 reads KGHDR; CDR2 reads SFDVKD. Deletions cut 2 bases from V and 5 bases from J, with 8 bases between. CDR3 region: CATSDSTGYGYTF. Written as DNA, the CDR3 is TGTGCCACCAGTGATTCCACAGGGTATGGCTACACCTTC.

The chain is built from TRBV19 and TRBJ2-5; perhaps D is TRBD1 or TRBD2 (5 bases each). The germline V gene encodes CDR1 LNHDA and CDR2 SQIVND (reference sequence). The CDR3 loop spans 14 amino acids. V lost 2 bases to trimming and J lost 1 base, with 8 bases between them. CDR3 sequence: CASSIMRGQETQYF. DNA of the CDR3: TGTGCCAGTAGTATAATGAGGGGCCAAGAGACCCAGTACTTC.

This clonotype was detected many times. The chain joins TRBV7-2 to TRBJ2-7; D remains ambiguous. CDR1 is SGHTA, CDR2 FQGNSA, per germline. CDR3 length: 15 amino acids. Trimming cost V 5 bases and J 2 bases, with 16 bases left between them. The DNA of the CDR3 is TGTGCCAGCAGCCTTGCCCCGAACCCGGCCTACGAGCAGTACTTC. It translates to CASSLAPNPAYEQYF.

This clonotype was seen many times. The chain employs TRBV2 and TRBJ2-2, with 9 bases that match TRBD1. The V gene end was trimmed by 6 bases and the J gene end by 1 base; junction bases not matched to a gene: 3. Germline lookup yields CDR1 SNHLY and CDR2 FYNNEI. The CDR3 has 15 residues. CDR3 residues: CASRGQGRNTGELFF. CDR3 nucleotide sequence: TGTGCCAGCAGAGGACAGGGGCGGAACACCGGGGAGCTGTTTTTT.

This chain joins TRBV28 and TRBJ2-7, with 10 bases that match TRBD1. With V trimmed by 7 bases and J by 3 bases, 9 bases remained unmatched. The V gene's germline CDR1 is MDHEN and CDR2 SYDVKM. This CDR3 has 15 amino acids. CDR3 loop: CASTSGDRGHYEQYF. Written as DNA, the CDR3 is TGTGCCAGCACCTCCGGGGACAGGGGCCACTACGAGCAGTACTTC.

This clonotype was counted ten times or more. The chain couples TRBV4-1 to TRBJ1-2; TRBD1 is a possible D gene (6 bases). Trimming shortened V by 3 bases and J by 4 bases, and 12 bases separated the two germline ends. This CDR3 contains 14 residues. Germline values: CDR1 MGHRA, CDR2 YSYEKL. The CDR3 is CASSQGGAGYGYTF. The CDR3 bases are TGCGCCAGCAGCCAGGGGGGGGCCGGCTATGGCTACACCTTC.

In the case of this clonotype: A junction boundary mismatches the germline segment, possibly from a read error. This chain uses TRBV7-2 with TRBJ1-2; TRBD1 matches at 7 bases. Germline CDR1 reads SGHTA; CDR2 reads FQGNSA. The CDR3 is 15 amino acids. The CDR3 nucleotides read TGTGCCAGCAGCCTAGCGACAGGGAGGGACTATGGCTACACCTTC. This encodes CASSLATGRDYGYTF.